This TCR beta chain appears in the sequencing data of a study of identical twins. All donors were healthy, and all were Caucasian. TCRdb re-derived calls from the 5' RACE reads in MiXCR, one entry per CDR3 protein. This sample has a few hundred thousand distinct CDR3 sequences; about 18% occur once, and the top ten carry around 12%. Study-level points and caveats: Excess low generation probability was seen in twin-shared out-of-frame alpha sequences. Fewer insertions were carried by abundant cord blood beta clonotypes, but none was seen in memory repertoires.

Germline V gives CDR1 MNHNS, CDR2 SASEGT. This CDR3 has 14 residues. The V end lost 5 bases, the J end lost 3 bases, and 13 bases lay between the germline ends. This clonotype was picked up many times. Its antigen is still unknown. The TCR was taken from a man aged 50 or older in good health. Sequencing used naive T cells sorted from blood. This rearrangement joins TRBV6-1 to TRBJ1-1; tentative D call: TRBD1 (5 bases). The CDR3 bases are TGTGCCAGCAGTCCTGTTCGGGGGGACACTGAAGCTTTCTTT. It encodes CASSPVRGDTEAFF.